The sequence of this TCR beta chain was determined in a study of persistence of HIV-infected CD4 T cells. Study observations and caveats: Degenerate expanded CDR3beta sequences were enriched among CMV- and Gag-responding cells.

A remark on this clone: Its target is not known. Other DNA sequences in this specimen translate into the identical CDR3.

The stimulus was an HIV-1 Gag 15-mer peptide pool, 0.9 to 1 ug/peptide/mL. Memory cells lacking CD40L and CD69 with high CD45RO were sorted. The libraries were made with immunoSEQ version 4 in survey mode. Only in-frame clones appear in the TCRdb table, and some are missing; sequencing was by immunoSEQ multiplex PCR. This repertoire shows 50,000 to 65,000 clones, more than 70% found once; its top ten account for more than 1.5%. The germline V gene encodes CDR1 SGHVS and CDR2 FQNEAQ. The CDR3 has 13 residues. With 2 bases removed from V and 0 bases from J, the gap between germline ends came to 4 bases.

The clonotype originates from an adult man with HIV who was CMV-seropositive. The sequencing used CD4+ T cells sorted from PBMCs after roughly 18-hour stimulation, collected from a patient who received antiretroviral therapy. The chain is built from TRBV7-8 and TRBJ1-1; no definite D call. CDR3 in amino acids: CASSLSMNTEAFF. CDR3 DNA sequence: TGTGCCAGCAGCTTATCGATGAACACTGAAGCTTTCTTT.